The 19 T cell receptor beta chains given below trace back to one sample, sequenced in a study of neurological immune-mediated disorders. From the 5' RACE reads, TCRdb called clonotypes with MiXCR, one entry per CDR3 protein. The data hold 50,000 to 60,000 distinct CDR3 sequences, with 16% observed a single time. Sample: PBMCs. Every receptor here comes from a man aged 55 to 70 in good health.

This chain links TRBV20-1 with TRBJ2-3; 10 nucleotides agree with TRBD2. J was trimmed by 2 bases and V by 6 bases; bases with no gene match: 8. The CDR3 spans 15 residues. Germline V lookup: CDR1 DFQATT, CDR2 SNEGSKA (reference sequence). CDR3 amino acids: CSAPLGTSVTDTQYF. CDR3 sequence (DNA): TGCAGTGCCCCTCTCGGGACTAGCGTCACAGATACGCAGTATTTT.

This clonotype was counted many times. CDR3 region: CASSLGQTLNTEAFF. The CDR3 DNA follows: TGCGCCAGCAGCTTGGGACAGACCTTGAACACTGAAGCTTTCTTT. The genes are TRBV5-1 and TRBJ1-1; D possibly corresponds to TRBD1 (5 bases). This CDR3 is 15 amino acids long. CDR1 and CDR2 from the germline V gene are SGHRS and YFSETQ. Trimming left V 0 bases short and J 0 bases short, with 9 bases between. The variable domain in full, completed from reference TRBV5-1 and TRBJ1-1, reads KAGVTQTPRYLIKTRGQQVTLSCSPISGHRSVSWYQQTPGQGLQFLFEYFSETQRNKGNFPGRFSGRQFSNSRSEMNVSTLELGDSALYLCASSLGQTLNTEAFFGQGTRLTVV.

This clonotype has at least ten counts. The CDR3 region is CSATRTDAYGYTF. The CDR3 nucleotides are TGCAGTGCCACCCGGACAGATGCTTATGGCTACACCTTC. V is TRBV20-1 and J is TRBJ1-2, with D maybe TRBD1 (6 bases). The germline V gene encodes CDR1 DFQATT and CDR2 SNEGSKA (reference sequence). V lost 6 bases, J lost 5 bases, and 16 bases lay in between. The length of the CDR3 is 13 residues.

The V call is TRBV19, the J call TRBJ1-2, with D possibly TRBD1 on 5 matching bases. The CDR3 is made up of 16 amino acids. V lost 5 bases to trimming and J lost 1 base, with 17 bases between them. CDR1 is LNHDA, CDR2 SQIVND, per germline (reference sequence). CDR3 region: CASSRDGPDGNYGYTF. CDR3 in DNA: TGTGCCAGTAGTCGGGACGGTCCGGATGGTAACTATGGCTACACCTTC.

This clonotype was counted many times. The chain combines TRBV10-1 with TRBJ2-7, with 7 nucleotides matching TRBD1. The length of the CDR3 is 15 residues. V shed 1 base, J shed 7 bases, and the junction held 10 bases outside the gene matches. Germline-derived CDR1 and CDR2 are WNHNN and SYGVQD (reference sequence). The CDR3 sequence is CASSEYPKGAQEQYF. CDR3 in DNA: TGCGCCAGCAGTGAGTACCCTAAGGGGGCTCAGGAGCAGTACTTC.

The sample holds many counts of this clonotype. The chain recombines TRBV4-1 with TRBJ1-5; TRBD1 is a possible D gene (5 bases). V shed 4 bases and J shed 4 bases, with 14 bases lying between them. Germline values: CDR1 MGHRA, CDR2 YSYEKL. CDR3 length: 15 amino acids. The CDR3 sequence is CASSRGREPNQPQHF. The CDR3 DNA sequence: TGCGCCAGCAGCCGGGGACGGGAACCGAATCAGCCCCAGCATTTT.

This clonotype has at least ten counts. This sequence joins TRBV5-1 and TRBJ2-7; no reliable D call. Trimming left V 3 bases short and J 6 bases short, with 22 bases between. Germline loops: CDR1 SGHRS, CDR2 YFSETQ. This CDR3 is 16 amino acids long. Here the CDR3 DNA reads TGCGCCAGCAGCTGGACCGCGCGTATAGCTTCGGGCGAGCAGTACTTC. It codes for CASSWTARIASGEQYF.

This clonotype was detected many times. The chain combines TRBV25-1 with TRBJ2-2, with unresolved D. The CDR3 spans 17 residues. Deletions cut 3 bases from V and 0 bases from J, with 14 bases between. CDR1 and CDR2 from the germline V gene are MGHDK and SYGVNS. CDR3 sequence reads: CASSEPPAAANTGELFF. The CDR3 nucleotides read TGTGCCAGCAGTGAGCCCCCCGCAGCTGCGAACACCGGGGAGCTGTTTTTT.

The sample holds many counts of this clonotype. The chain links TRBV5-1 to TRBJ2-1; D is undetermined. CDR3 length: 11 residues. Per germline, CDR1 SGHRS and CDR2 YFSETQ. Trimming stripped 4 bases from V and 7 bases from J, with 6 bases between. The CDR3 nucleotides are TGCGCCAGCAGCCTAATAAATGAGCAGTTCTTC. Encoded protein: CASSLINEQFF.

Note on this clonotype: A read error is possible here, since a much larger clone lies one base away. V usage is TRBV27 and J usage is TRBJ2-7, with 8 bases lining up with TRBD1. Unmatched junction bases numbered 11, after V lost 5 bases and J lost 2 bases. The CDR3 extends over 16 amino acids. The germline CDR1 and CDR2 sequences are MNHEY and SMNVEV (reference sequence). CDR3 nucleotide sequence: TGTGCCAGCAGTCACCGACAGGGGATGGTAGCCTACGAGCAGTACTTC. Translating gives CASSHRQGMVAYEQYF.

The chain links TRBV5-1 to TRBJ2-5, with 15 bases aligning to TRBD2. The germline gives CDR1 SGHRS, CDR2 YFSETQ. Trimming at V came to 4 bases and at J to 5 bases, leaving 9 bases not matched to a gene. The CDR3 contains 17 residues. The CDR3 region is CASSGGLAGGVRETQYF. The CDR3 DNA is TGCGCCAGCAGCGGCGGACTAGCGGGAGGGGTCCGTGAGACCCAGTACTTC.

This clonotype appeared many times. The rearrangement uses TRBV3-1 and TRBJ1-4, with D unresolved. Germline V CDR1 and CDR2: LGHDT, YNNKEL (reference sequence). Trimming removed 6 bases at V and 3 bases at J, with 11 bases between. CDR3 length: 14 amino acids. CDR3 sequence reads: CASSRSGSNEKLFF. CDR3 sequence (DNA): TGTGCCAGCAGTCGGTCCGGTTCTAATGAAAAACTGTTTTTT.

This clonotype was found many times. The genes are TRBV10-3 and TRBJ2-3; a weak D match, TRBD1 (6 bases). The CDR3 consists of 14 residues. Trimming left V 4 bases short and J 1 base short, with 9 bases between. Germline V gene lookup returns CDR1 ENHRY and CDR2 SYGVKD. The chain's CDR3 is CAISVSGGTDTQYF. As DNA, the CDR3 is TGTGCCATCAGTGTGTCAGGGGGCACAGATACGCAGTATTTT.

This clonotype has a count of ten or more. The chain uses TRBV5-6 and TRBJ2-7, with D uncertain. This CDR3 is built from 15 residues. Germline V gene sequence: CDR1 SGHDT, CDR2 YYEEEE. Trimming took 0 bases from V and 0 from J, leaving 10 bases between them. CDR3 sequence: CASSLGRRSSYEQYF. The CDR3 DNA reads as TGTGCCAGCAGCTTGGGGCGCCGGAGCTCCTACGAGCAGTACTTC.

Ten or more counts support this clonotype. This sequence joins TRBV7-2 and TRBJ2-7; 7 bases map to TRBD2. Germline V CDR1 and CDR2: SGHTA, FQGNSA. This CDR3 is 14 amino acids long. The V segment lost 3 bases and the J segment 2 bases; nucleotides outside the gene matches: 4. The CDR3 here is CASSFQRGTYEQYF. The CDR3 DNA sequence: TGTGCCAGCAGCTTCCAGCGGGGAACCTACGAGCAGTACTTC.

This clonotype was observed at least ten times. The V call is TRBV5-1, the J call TRBJ2-2, with 16 bases fitting TRBD2. V lost 3 bases and J lost 4; bases outside the gene matches: 3. The CDR3 sequence is 17 residues long. The V gene's germline CDR1 is SGHRS and CDR2 YFSETQ. The CDR3 DNA follows: TGCGCCAGCAGCTCCGGGACTAGCGGGAGGGCCACCGGGGAGCTGTTTTTT. Its translation is CASSSGTSGRATGELFF.

CDR3 region: CASSYSEGEQYF. CDR3 sequence (DNA): TGTGCCAGCAGTTACTCGGAGGGCGAGCAGTACTTC. The V and J genes are TRBV6-2 or TRBV6-3 and TRBJ2-7, with D possibly TRBD2 on 6 matching bases. The CDR3 covers 12 residues. The germline V gene has CDR1 MNHEY and CDR2 SVGEGT. Trimming removed 0 bases at V and 6 bases at J, with 6 bases between.

This clonotype appeared many times. A much more abundant neighbour one base away suggests this may be a read error. The chain employs TRBV5-1 and TRBJ2-2; D gene ambiguous. This CDR3 is 13 amino acids long. The V and J ends lost 4 bases and 3 bases respectively, with 7 bases between them. The germline CDR1 and CDR2 sequences are SGHRS and YFSETQ. The CDR3 sequence is CASSVDDTGELFF. DNA for the CDR3: TGCGCCAGCAGCGTGGATGACACCGGGGAGCTGTTTTTT.

This clonotype has ten or more counts. V is TRBV4-2 and J is TRBJ2-3; D is ambiguous. The CDR3 contains 18 residues. The V gene's germline CDR1 is LGHNA and CDR2 YNFKEQ. With 1 base removed from V and 2 bases from J, the gap between germline ends came to 19 bases. As DNA, the CDR3 is TGTGCCAGCAGCCAAGTGGATAGGAACGAACCCCCCACAGATACGCAGTATTTT. Amino acids: CASSQVDRNEPPTDTQYF.